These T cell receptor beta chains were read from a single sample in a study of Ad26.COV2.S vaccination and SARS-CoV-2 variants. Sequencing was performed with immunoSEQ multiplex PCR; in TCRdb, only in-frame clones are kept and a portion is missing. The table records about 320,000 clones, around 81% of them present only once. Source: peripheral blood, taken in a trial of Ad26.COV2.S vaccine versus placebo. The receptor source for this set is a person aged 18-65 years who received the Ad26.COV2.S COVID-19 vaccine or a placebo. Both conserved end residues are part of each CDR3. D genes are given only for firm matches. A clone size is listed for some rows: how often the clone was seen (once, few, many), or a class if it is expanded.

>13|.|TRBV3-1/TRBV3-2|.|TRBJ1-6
CASNKGYNSPLHF
TGTGCCAGCAATAAGGGCTATAATTCACCCCTCCACTTT
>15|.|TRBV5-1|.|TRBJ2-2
CASSYGTPNTGELFF
TGCGCCAGCAGCTATGGGACCCCTAACACCGGGGAGCTGTTTTTT
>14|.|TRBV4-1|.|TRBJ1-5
CASSRDTGYQPQHF
TGCGCCAGCAGCCGGGACACAGGATATCAGCCCCAGCATTTT
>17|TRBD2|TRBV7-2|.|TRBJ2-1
CASSLAWASGGAYEQFF
TGTGCCAGCAGCTTAGCGTGGGCTAGCGGGGGGGCATATGAGCAGTTCTTC
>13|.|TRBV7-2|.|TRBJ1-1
CASSFDRYGEAFF
TGTGCCAGCAGTTTTGACAGGTATGGTGAAGCTTTCTTT
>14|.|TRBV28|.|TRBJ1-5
CASSPSGRRQPQHF
TGTGCCAGCAGTCCTAGTGGGCGGCGACAGCCCCAGCATTTT
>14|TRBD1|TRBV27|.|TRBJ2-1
CASSPRGLYNEQFF
TGTGCCAGCAGTCCAAGGGGGCTTTACAATGAGCAGTTCTTC
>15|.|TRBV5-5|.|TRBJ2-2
CASSRSGVDTGELFF
TGTGCCAGCAGCCGCTCAGGGGTTGACACCGGGGAGCTGTTTTTT
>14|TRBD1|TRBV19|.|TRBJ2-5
CATEDRGLWETQYF
TGTGCCACCGAGGACAGGGGATTGTGGGAGACCCAGTACTTC
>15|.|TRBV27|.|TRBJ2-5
CASSPGTFSQETQYF
TGTGCCAGCAGTCCCGGGACATTTAGCCAAGAGACCCAGTACTTC
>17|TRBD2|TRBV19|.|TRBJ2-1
CASSIVGSGGAGNEQFF
TGTGCCAGTAGTATAGTTGGTAGCGGGGGGGCAGGCAATGAGCAGTTCTTC
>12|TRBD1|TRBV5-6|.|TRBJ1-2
CASSSGTGTFFF
TGTGCCAGCAGCTCCGGGACAGGGACCTTTTTCTTC
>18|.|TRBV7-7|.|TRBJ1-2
CASSPRAIRTEANYGYTF
TGTGCCAGCAGCCCCCGAGCCATCCGGACAGAAGCTAACTATGGCTACACCTTC
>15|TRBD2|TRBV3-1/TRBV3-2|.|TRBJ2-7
CASSQPSGGTYEQYF
TGTGCCAGCAGCCAACCGAGCGGGGGTACCTACGAGCAGTACTTC
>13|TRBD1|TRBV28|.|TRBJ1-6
CASRQGTHSPLHF
TGTGCCAGCAGACAGGGGACGCATTCACCCCTCCACTTT
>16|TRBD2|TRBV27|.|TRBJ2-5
CASSRSGGAHQETQYF
TGTGCCAGCAGTCGTAGCGGGGGGGCCCACCAAGAGACCCAGTACTTC
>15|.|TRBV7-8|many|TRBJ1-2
CASSPIRGSIGGYTF
TGTGCCAGCAGTCCAATAAGGGGTTCTATTGGTGGCTACACCTTC
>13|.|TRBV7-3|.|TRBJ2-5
CASSSSGRITQYF
TGTGCCAGCAGCTCATCGGGCAGAATTACCCAGTACTTC
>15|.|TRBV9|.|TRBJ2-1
CASSVVSSAYNEQFF
TGTGCCAGCAGCGTAGTGAGCAGCGCCTACAATGAGCAGTTCTTC
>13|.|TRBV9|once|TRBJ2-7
CASSDERAGEQYF
TGTGCCAGCAGCGACGAACGGGCTGGTGAGCAGTACTTC
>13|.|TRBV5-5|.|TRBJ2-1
CASRPNANNEQFF
TGTGCCAGCAGACCTAACGCGAACAATGAGCAGTTCTTC
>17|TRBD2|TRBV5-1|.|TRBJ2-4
CASSSEMLAGGPNIQYF
TGCGCCAGCAGCTCCGAGATGCTAGCGGGGGGGCCGAACATTCAGTACTTC
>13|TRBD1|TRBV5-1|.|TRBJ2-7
CASSLPGGNEQYF
TGCGCCAGCAGCTTGCCAGGGGGCAACGAGCAGTACTTC
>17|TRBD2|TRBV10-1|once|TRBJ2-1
CASRAAGTSGGAFEQFF
TGCGCCAGCAGGGCGGCCGGGACTAGCGGGGGGGCTTTTGAGCAGTTCTTC
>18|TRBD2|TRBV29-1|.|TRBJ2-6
CSVEWVASGDSGANVLTF
TGCAGCGTTGAATGGGTTGCTAGCGGGGACTCTGGGGCCAACGTCCTGACTTTC
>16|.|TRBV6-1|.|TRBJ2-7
CASSEEGSGTPYEQYF
TGTGCCAGCAGTGAAGAAGGGTCGGGGACTCCCTACGAGCAGTACTTC
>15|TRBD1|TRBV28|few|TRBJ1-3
CASRSDRTVRNTIYF
TGTGCCAGCAGATCGGACAGGACGGTAAGAAACACCATATATTTT
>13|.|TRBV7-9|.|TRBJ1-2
CASSRLQGDGYTF
TGTGCCAGCTCGCGTTTACAGGGCGATGGCTACACCTTC
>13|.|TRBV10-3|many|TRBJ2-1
CAISEGVSNEQFF
TGTGCCATCAGTGAGGGAGTTAGCAATGAGCAGTTCTTC
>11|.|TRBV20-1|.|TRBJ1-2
CSAIGVYGYTF
TGCAGTGCTATAGGGGTTTATGGCTACACCTTC
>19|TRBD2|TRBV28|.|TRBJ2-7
CASSSLFGLAGGSSYEQYF
TGTGCCAGCAGTTCCCTTTTCGGACTAGCGGGGGGAAGCTCCTACGAGCAGTACTTC
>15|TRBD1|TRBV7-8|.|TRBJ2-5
CASNSRQGFQETQYF
TGTGCCAGCAACTCCCGACAGGGGTTCCAAGAGACCCAGTACTTC
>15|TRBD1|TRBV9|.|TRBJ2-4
CASSLPGTGENIQYF
TGTGCCAGCAGCCTACCCGGGACAGGCGAAAACATTCAGTACTTC
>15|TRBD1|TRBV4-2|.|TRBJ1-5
CASSQGTGSNQPQHF
TGTGCCAGCAGCCAAGGGACAGGTAGCAATCAGCCCCAGCATTTT
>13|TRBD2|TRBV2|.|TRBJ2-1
CASSGTSGEKQFF
TGTGCCAGCAGCGGCACTAGCGGGGAAAAGCAGTTCTTC
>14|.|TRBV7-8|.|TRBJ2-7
CASSFGRNPYEQYF
TGTGCCAGCAGCTTCGGACGGAACCCCTACGAGCAGTACTTC
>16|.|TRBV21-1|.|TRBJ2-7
CASSKEGGATLDEQYF
TGTGCCAGCAGCAAAGAAGGGGGGGCAACGCTTGACGAGCAGTACTTC
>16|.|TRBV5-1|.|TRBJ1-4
CASSSRPGPRNEKLFF
TGCGCCAGCAGCTCGCGTCCGGGGCCACGGAATGAAAAACTGTTTTTT
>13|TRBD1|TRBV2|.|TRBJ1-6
CATTGEGNSPLHF
TGTGCCACGACAGGGGAGGGCAATTCACCCCTCCACTTT
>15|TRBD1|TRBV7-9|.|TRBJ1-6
CASSSPGQVVSPLHF
TGTGCCAGCAGCTCACCGGGACAGGTCGTTTCACCCCTCCACTTT